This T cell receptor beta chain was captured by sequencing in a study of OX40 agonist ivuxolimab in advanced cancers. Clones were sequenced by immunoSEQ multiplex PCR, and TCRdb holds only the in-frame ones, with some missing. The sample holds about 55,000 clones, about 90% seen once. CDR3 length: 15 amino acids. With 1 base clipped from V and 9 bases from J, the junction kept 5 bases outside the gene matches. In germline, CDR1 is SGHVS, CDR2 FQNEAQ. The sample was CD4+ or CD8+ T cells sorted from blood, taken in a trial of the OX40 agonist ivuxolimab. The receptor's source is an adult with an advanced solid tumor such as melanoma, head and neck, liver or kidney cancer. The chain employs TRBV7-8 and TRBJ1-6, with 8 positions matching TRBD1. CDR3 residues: CASSLGDRGISPLHF. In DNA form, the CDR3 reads TGTGCCAGCAGCTTAGGTGACAGGGGAATTTCACCCCTCCACTTT.